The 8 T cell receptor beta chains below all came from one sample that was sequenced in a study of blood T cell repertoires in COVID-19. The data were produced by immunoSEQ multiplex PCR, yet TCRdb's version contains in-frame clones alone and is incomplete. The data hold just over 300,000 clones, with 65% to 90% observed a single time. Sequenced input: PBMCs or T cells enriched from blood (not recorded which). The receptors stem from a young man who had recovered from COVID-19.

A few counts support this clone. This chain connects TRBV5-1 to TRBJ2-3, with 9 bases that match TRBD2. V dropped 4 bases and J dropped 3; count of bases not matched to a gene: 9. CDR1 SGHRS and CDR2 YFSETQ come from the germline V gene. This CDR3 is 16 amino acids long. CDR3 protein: CASSPPLAGRTDTQYF. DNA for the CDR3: TGCGCCAGCAGCCCCCCACTAGCGGGTCGGACAGATACGCAGTATTTT.

The CDR3 reads CASSPRTGPAQHF. The CDR3 DNA is TGTGCCAGCAGCCCCAGGACAGGGCCAGCCCAGCATTTT. The chain recombines TRBV7-8 with TRBJ1-5; 8 nucleotides line up with TRBD1. The length of the CDR3 is 13 residues. Germline V lookup: CDR1 SGHVS, CDR2 FQNEAQ. V dropped 5 bases and J dropped 11; count of bases not matched to a gene: 8.

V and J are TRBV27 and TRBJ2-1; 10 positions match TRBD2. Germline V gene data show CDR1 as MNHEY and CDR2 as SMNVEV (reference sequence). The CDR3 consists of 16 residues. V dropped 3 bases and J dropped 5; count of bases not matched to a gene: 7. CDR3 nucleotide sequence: TGTGCCAGCAGTTTGGCTAGCGGGAGTATAAACAATGAGCAGTTCTTC. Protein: CASSLASGSINNEQFF.

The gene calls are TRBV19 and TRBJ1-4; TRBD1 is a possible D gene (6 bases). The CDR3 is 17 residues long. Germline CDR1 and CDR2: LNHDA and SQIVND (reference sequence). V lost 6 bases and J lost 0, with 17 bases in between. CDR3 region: CASSRRPNRATNEKLFF. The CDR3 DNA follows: TGTGCCAGTAGCCGTCGCCCTAACAGGGCAACTAATGAAAAACTGTTTTTT.

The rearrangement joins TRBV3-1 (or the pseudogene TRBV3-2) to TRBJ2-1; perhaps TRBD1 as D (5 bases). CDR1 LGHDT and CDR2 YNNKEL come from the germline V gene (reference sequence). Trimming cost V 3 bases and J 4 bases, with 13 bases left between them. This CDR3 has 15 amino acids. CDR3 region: CASSHGALGYNEQFF. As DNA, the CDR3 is TGTGCCAGCAGCCATGGGGCCTTAGGGTACAATGAGCAGTTCTTC.

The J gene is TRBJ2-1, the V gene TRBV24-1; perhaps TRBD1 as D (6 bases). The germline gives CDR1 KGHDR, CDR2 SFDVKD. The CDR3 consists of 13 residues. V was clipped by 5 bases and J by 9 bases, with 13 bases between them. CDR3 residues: CATSAGALGEQFF. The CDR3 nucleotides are TGTGCCACCAGTGCAGGGGCTCTAGGTGAGCAGTTCTTC.

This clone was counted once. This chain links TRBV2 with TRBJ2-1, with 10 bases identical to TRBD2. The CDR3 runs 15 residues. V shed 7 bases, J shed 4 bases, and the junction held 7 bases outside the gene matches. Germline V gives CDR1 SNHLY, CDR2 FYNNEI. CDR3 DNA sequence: TGTGCCAGCATTGAGGGACTAGCGCTTTACAATGAGCAGTTCTTC. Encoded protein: CASIEGLALYNEQFF.

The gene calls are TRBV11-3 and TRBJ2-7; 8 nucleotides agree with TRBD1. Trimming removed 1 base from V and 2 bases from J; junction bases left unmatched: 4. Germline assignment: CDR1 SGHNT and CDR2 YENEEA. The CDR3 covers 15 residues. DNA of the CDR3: TGTGCCAGCAGCTTAGGGGCAGGGGGCACCTACGAGCAGTACTTC. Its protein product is CASSLGAGGTYEQYF.